These T cell receptor beta chains were read from a single sample in a study of blood T cells in healthy people across ages. TCRdb fed the 5' RACE reads into MiXCR, producing one record per CDR3 protein. The repertoire holds roughly 1.9 million distinct CDR3 sequences, with approximately 40% as singletons. Sample: blood. The source of these receptors is a human donor in good health. Both conserved end residues are part of each CDR3. D genes are given only for firm matches. Expanded clones get a size class; other rows say once, few or many, or leave the size out.

TRBV6-5,-,-,TRBJ1-6,TGTGCCAGCAGTTACTCCCGAAATTCACCCCTCCACTTT,CASSYSRNSPLHF
TRBV7-9,many,-,TRBJ2-3,TGTGCCAGCAGCTCCCCACAGGGATCCTCTAGCACAGATACGCAGTATTTT,CASSSPQGSSSTDTQYF
TRBV7-2,-,-,TRBJ1-2,TGTGCCAGCAACATGGGGACGGGCTATGGCTACACCTTC,CASNMGTGYGYTF
TRBV7-2,few,-,TRBJ2-1,TGTGCCAGCGGCTTAGGGGGGGATTTAGATGAGCAGTTCTTC,CASGLGGDLDEQFF
TRBV4-3,-,-,TRBJ1-2,TGCGCCAGCAGCTTATCAGGGGATGGCTATGGCTACACCTTC,CASSLSGDGYGYTF
TRBV7-6,-,TRBD1,TRBJ2-7,TGTGCCAGCAGCTTAGCCTCCGGGACAGGGGTCTACGAGCAGTACTTC,CASSLASGTGVYEQYF
TRBV29-1,few,TRBD2,TRBJ2-1,TGCAGCGTTCTAGGACTAGCGGGGGCTAGAGCGGGGAGAAATGAGCAGTTCTTC,CSVLGLAGARAGRNEQFF
TRBV10-3,-,TRBD1,TRBJ1-5,TGTGCCATCTCCGGGCAAACAGGGGGCAATCAGCCCCAGCATTTT,CAISGQTGGNQPQHF
TRBV6-1,-,TRBD2,TRBJ2-1,TGTGCCAGCAGTGATAACCCCCGGAGGGATCGTCGAAACCGTCTTTCGAGGACTAGTGACGAGCAGTTCTTC,CASSDNPRRDRRNRLSRTSDEQFF
TRBV6-2/TRBV6-3,few,TRBD1,TRBJ2-7,TGTGCCAGCACTGACAGGGACTACGAGCAGTACTTC,CASTDRDYEQYF
TRBV20-1,-,-,TRBJ1-1,TGCAGTGCTGTCCCACAGACAGTGAACACTGAAGCTTTCTTT,CSAVPQTVNTEAFF
TRBV4-3,few,-,TRBJ2-1,TGCGCCAGCAGCCAAGATTCGGACCCCACAGGCTCCTACAATGAGCAGTTCTTC,CASSQDSDPTGSYNEQFF
TRBV3-1,-,-,TRBJ2-1,TGTGCCAGCAGCCAAGATCCTCGACAGAGATTCTACGAGCAGTTCTTC,CASSQDPRQRFYEQFF
TRBV5-6,-,TRBD1,TRBJ1-5,TGTGCCAGCAGCTTCCGGGACAGCTATCAGCCCCAGCATTTT,CASSFRDSYQPQHF
TRBV9,few,-,TRBJ2-1,TGTGCCAGCAGCGTAGGAAGTGGCTGGGGTCTCGCTGAGCAGTTCTTC,CASSVGSGWGLAEQFF
TRBV12-3/TRBV12-4,few,TRBD2,TRBJ2-1,TGTGCCAGCAGTTTTGGCGGGGGACGTGACAATGAGCAGTTCTTC,CASSFGGGRDNEQFF
TRBV12-3/TRBV12-4,-,TRBD1,TRBJ1-5,TGTGCCAGCAGTTTAGAAACAGGGGTTCAGCCCCAGCATTTT,CASSLETGVQPQHF
TRBV4-2,-,-,TRBJ1-6,TGTGCCAGCAGCCAAGGGGTAGGGGCGACTTCACCCCTCCACTTT,CASSQGVGATSPLHF
TRBV7-2,-,TRBD1,TRBJ1-2,TGTGCCAGCAGCTTAGGCGGACAGGGGACCTTATATGGCTACACCTTC,CASSLGGQGTLYGYTF
TRBV4-1,-,-,TRBJ1-4,TGCGCCAACAGCCAAGGGGGGACTGGAGAAAAACTGGTTTTT,CANSQGGTGEKLVF
TRBV10-3,-,-,TRBJ2-5,TGTGCCATCAGGATGACAAACCAAGAGACCCAGTACTTC,CAIRMTNQETQYF
TRBV20-1,-,-,TRBJ2-1,TGCAGTGCTAGTGGGCTAGCCCCTACTGCGGGGTTCTTC,CSASGLAPTAGFF
TRBV20-1,-,-,TRBJ2-7,TGCAGTGCTAGAAAGTCCAGAGGTTACCACGAGCAGTACTTC,CSARKSRGYHEQYF
TRBV3-1,-,TRBD2,TRBJ2-1,TGTGCCAGCAGCCAAGTTCCTAGCGGGGGACCCAATGAGCAGTTCTTC,CASSQVPSGGPNEQFF
TRBV29-1,-,-,TRBJ2-5,TGCAGCTTTTGGGGCAACCAAGAGACCCAGTACTTC,CSFWGNQETQYF
TRBV7-9,-,-,TRBJ1-2,TGTGCCAGCAGCTTAGTGGGGGAGGCCTATGGCTACACCTTC,CASSLVGEAYGYTF
TRBV27,-,-,TRBJ2-3,TGTACCAGCAGTCCATCGGCAGGGGATACGCAGTATTTT,CTSSPSAGDTQYF
TRBV28,-,-,TRBJ1-2,TGTGCCAGCAGGATCGCGGGGTCTGACTATGGCTACACCTTC,CASRIAGSDYGYTF
TRBV28,-,-,TRBJ2-7,TGTGCCAGCAGTTTACCCCAGACGGGCGAGCAGTACTTC,CASSLPQTGEQYF
TRBV4-3,few,TRBD2,TRBJ2-3,TGCGCCAGCAGCCAAATACTAGCGGGTCGGGCAGATACGCAGTATTTT,CASSQILAGRADTQYF
TRBV18,-,-,TRBJ2-3,TGTGCCAGCTCACCACTCCCCCCGGAGGATACGCAGTATTTT,CASSPLPPEDTQYF
TRBV7-2,few,-,TRBJ2-5,TGTGCCAGCAGCTTAGATCCAGGGGAGGCTCAAGAGACCCAGTACTTC,CASSLDPGEAQETQYF
TRBV12-3/TRBV12-4,few,TRBD2,TRBJ2-3,TGTGCCAGCAGTTTAGCCAGCGGGGGGGTATATACGCAGTATTTT,CASSLASGGVYTQYF
TRBV29-1,-,-,TRBJ2-1,TGCAGCGTTAGGGAGGGGGCAGGTGAGCAGTTCTTC,CSVREGAGEQFF
TRBV7-6,-,-,TRBJ1-4,TGTGCCAGCAGCGTAGGGCAGGGAGATGAAAAACTGTTTTTT,CASSVGQGDEKLFF
TRBV10-3,few,-,TRBJ1-2,TGTGCCATCAGTGAGTCGACTCCCAGGGGAGAGGGCTACACCTTC,CAISESTPRGEGYTF
TRBV29-1,-,TRBD1,TRBJ2-3,TGCAGCGTCGCAACCGGGACAGGGGTTTTAGATACGCAGTATTTT,CSVATGTGVLDTQYF
TRBV7-2,-,-,TRBJ1-6,TGTGCCAGCAGTCCTGGGACAAATTCACCCCGCCACTTT,CASSPGTNSPRHF
TRBV4-3,-,-,TRBJ1-2,TGCGCCGGCAGCCAAGATTACGCCTTGGACTATGGCTACACCTTC,CAGSQDYALDYGYTF
TRBV11-2,many,-,TRBJ2-2,TGTGCCAGCAGCTTAGAACGGGCCGGGGAGCTGTTTTTT,CASSLERAGELFF
TRBV7-2,few,TRBD2,TRBJ2-3,TGTGCCAGCAGCTTAAGCCTAGCGGGCCTCACAGATACGCAGTATTTT,CASSLSLAGLTDTQYF
TRBV3-1,few,-,TRBJ2-1,TGTGCCAGCAGAAAAAAAGCAGGTGAGCAGTTCTTC,CASRKKAGEQFF
TRBV7-2,few,TRBD1,TRBJ1-2,TGTGCCAGCAGCTTAGATGGGACAGGGGGCCGTGGCTACACCTTC,CASSLDGTGGRGYTF
TRBV15,-,-,TRBJ1-2,TGTGCCACCAGCAGAGATATCGGTCGAAGGGGGGTGGACTATGGCTACACCTTC,CATSRDIGRRGVDYGYTF
TRBV6-1,-,-,TRBJ2-5,TGTGCCAGCAGTGAAGCTCGGGGGCTGGGAGAGACCCAGTACTTC,CASSEARGLGETQYF
TRBV5-1,few,-,TRBJ1-4,TGCGCCAGCAGCCCGGTGGGCAGGGCCAATGAAAAACTGTTTTTT,CASSPVGRANEKLFF
TRBV6-5,few,-,TRBJ1-1,TGTGCCAGCAGTTCATACACGGGACTAAACACTGAAGCTTTCTTT,CASSSYTGLNTEAFF